Shown below are 6 T cell receptor beta chains from a single sample sequenced in a study of blood T cell repertoires in COVID-19. The method was immunoSEQ multiplex PCR; TCRdb's version includes in-frame clones alone and lacks a portion of them. The table records more than 20,000 clones, over 65% of them present only once. Material: peripheral blood. The receptors come from a human donor in a cohort sampled during active or convalescent COVID-19.

V usage is TRBV6-5 and J usage is TRBJ1-2; D gene ambiguous. CDR3 length: 14 amino acids. The germline V and J ends were trimmed by 1 base and 8 bases, with 14 bases remaining between them. Looked up from germline, CDR1 is MNHEY and CDR2 is SVGAGI. Here the CDR3 DNA reads TGTGCCAGCAGTTACTGGGCCGTCGAAGGCGGCTACACCTTC. Translating gives CASSYWAVEGGYTF.

The CDR3 region has the DNA TGTGCCAGCAGTGGCCACGGGACAGGGGGAACCACTGAAGCTTTCTTT. It specifies CASSGHGTGGTTEAFF. The chain combines TRBV6-6 with TRBJ1-1; TRBD1 aligns across 11 bases. With V trimmed by 5 bases and J by 4 bases, 9 bases remained unmatched. CDR3 size: 16 residues. The V gene's germline CDR1 is MNHNY and CDR2 SVGAGI (reference sequence).

This chain uses TRBV9 with TRBJ1-1; 7 bases match TRBD1. This CDR3 contains 15 residues. V lost 4 bases to trimming and J lost 6 bases; unmatched junction nucleotides: 12. Germline V gene data show CDR1 as SGDLS and CDR2 as YYNGEE. CDR3 in amino acids: CASSPRGASGAEAFF. The CDR3, as DNA: TGTGCCAGCAGCCCCAGGGGGGCGAGTGGGGCTGAAGCTTTCTTT.

This clone was detected only a few times. The chain recombines TRBV24-1 with TRBJ2-5, with 9 bases that match TRBD2. CDR1 and CDR2 (germline): KGHDR, SFDVKD. The V and J ends lost 7 bases and 5 bases, in that order; junction bases with no gene match: 13. The CDR3 runs to 16 residues. CDR3 DNA sequence: TGTGCCACCAGCCACCCCCGTAGCGGGAGTAAGGAGACCCAGTACTTC. Protein sequence: CATSHPRSGSKETQYF.

This chain links TRBV10-3 with TRBJ2-7; 9 bases fit TRBD1. The germline CDR1 and CDR2 sequences are ENHRY and SYGVKD. V trimming: 4 bases; J trimming: 6 bases; junction bases outside the gene matches: 10. This CDR3 contains 15 residues. CDR3 in amino acids: CAISAPGQGTPEQYF. CDR3 sequence (DNA): TGTGCCATCAGTGCTCCGGGACAGGGAACTCCCGAGCAGTACTTC.

V gene TRBV9 combines with J gene TRBJ1-2, with a possible D match to TRBD1 (6 bases). Looked up from germline, CDR1 is SGDLS and CDR2 is YYNGEE. Deletions cut 3 bases from V and 4 bases from J, with 13 bases between. The CDR3 runs 14 residues. The CDR3 nucleotides are TGTGCCAGCAGCGCACAGGGCGGTAGCTATGGCTACACCTTC. The encoded protein is CASSAQGGSYGYTF.